Listed below are T cell receptor beta chains from one sample, sequenced in a study of blood T cell repertoires in COVID-19. Assay: immunoSEQ multiplex PCR; the TCRdb copy retains only in-frame clones and omits some. The sample lists around 100,000 clones; around 85% were seen once. The sample was PBMCs or T cells enriched from blood (not recorded which). These receptors all stem from a woman in her 50s who had recovered from COVID-19. CDR3s include the opening cysteine and the closing phenylalanine or tryptophan. The D gene is left open where the match is weak. A row's size may be missing; if present it is once, few, many or a size class.

CDR3nt,CDR3aa,d_gene,j_gene,abundance,v_gene,len
TGTGCCAGCAGCTTGGGTGGGAGCTTATCCTACGAGCAGTACTTC,CASSLGGSLSYEQYF,NA,TRBJ2-7,NA,TRBV5-4,15
TGTGCCACCAGTGGGGTGGGAGTGGGCGCAGATACGCAGTATTTT,CATSGVGVGADTQYF,NA,TRBJ2-3,few,TRBV24-1,15
TGTGCCAGCAGCTTAAACTTGGGGGCAGGGATATCAGATACGCAGTATTTT,CASSLNLGAGISDTQYF,NA,TRBJ2-3,NA,TRBV7-9,17
TGTGCCAGCCTCCCGAGGGGGGGGGCGCGAACTGAAGCTTTCTTT,CASLPRGGARTEAFF,NA,TRBJ1-1,NA,TRBV28,15
TGTGCCAGCAGCGTGGGGGGGGCGAATCAGCCCCAGCATTTT,CASSVGGANQPQHF,NA,TRBJ1-5,NA,TRBV9,14
TGCGCCAGCAGCCACTTCAGGGCGCGAGGGACTAGCGGGGGCACAGATACGCAGTATTTT,CASSHFRARGTSGGTDTQYF,TRBD2,TRBJ2-3,NA,TRBV5-1,20
TGTGCCAGCTCACCTCAGGGTTTTCAGTTCTTC,CASSPQGFQFF,NA,TRBJ2-1,NA,TRBV18,11
TGTGCCAGCAGCCTCCTCCGGGATGATGAAAAACTGTTTTTT,CASSLLRDDEKLFF,NA,TRBJ1-4,NA,TRBV3-1/TRBV3-2,14
TGTGCCAGCAGGTTGACAGGGGCAACTGAAGCTTTCTTT,CASRLTGATEAFF,TRBD1,TRBJ1-1,NA,TRBV4-2,13
TGCGCCAGCAGCCTCACTACAGGGGGCTCGATTCAGCCCCAGCATTTT,CASSLTTGGSIQPQHF,TRBD1,TRBJ1-5,NA,TRBV4-1,16
TGTGCCAGCTCACCCCAGCCGGGACAGCTTTCTTTT,CASSPQPGQLSF,TRBD1,TRBJ1-4,NA,TRBV18,12
TGTGCCAGCAGTCATAGACAGGGAAACACCATATATTTT,CASSHRQGNTIYF,NA,TRBJ1-3,NA,TRBV12-3/TRBV12-4,13
TGCGCCAGCAGTAGCACAGGGGGCGTCGGAGATACGCAGTATTTT,CASSSTGGVGDTQYF,TRBD1,TRBJ2-3,NA,TRBV5-1,15
TGTGCCAGCAGCAAAGTCGTGAGGGCTGGGGCCAACGTCCTGACTTTC,CASSKVVRAGANVLTF,NA,TRBJ2-6,NA,TRBV21-1,16
TGTGCCAGCAGCCTCACGGGACTAGCGGGTGCCTACGAGCAGTACTTC,CASSLTGLAGAYEQYF,TRBD2,TRBJ2-7,NA,TRBV5-8,16
TGTGCCAGCAGCCTTCGGGACAGTTTTATCTATGGCTACACCTTC,CASSLRDSFIYGYTF,TRBD1,TRBJ1-2,NA,TRBV9,15
TGCAGTGCTAGTGGGGGGGGTAGTACCTTCTCGGAGCAGTACTTC,CSASGGGSTFSEQYF,TRBD2,TRBJ2-7,NA,TRBV20-1,15
TGTGCCAGCAGGCCAAGGGGGGGCGAGCAGTACTTC,CASRPRGGEQYF,NA,TRBJ2-7,NA,TRBV28,12
TGTGCCAGCAGCGTAGTCGGAGGGGATCAGCCCCAGCATTTT,CASSVVGGDQPQHF,NA,TRBJ1-5,NA,TRBV9,14
TGTGCCAGCAGTTTTGATAAGGGGCTAGACCGGGAGACCCAGTACTTC,CASSFDKGLDRETQYF,NA,TRBJ2-5,NA,TRBV28,16
TGCGCCAGCAGCCAACCCGAGACAGGGTCAAACTATGGCTACACCTTC,CASSQPETGSNYGYTF,TRBD1,TRBJ1-2,NA,TRBV4-1,16
TGTGCCAGCAGCCTTAGGACAGGGGGCTTAAACTACAATGAGCAGTTCTTC,CASSLRTGGLNYNEQFF,TRBD1,TRBJ2-1,NA,TRBV7-9,17
TGTGCCAGCAGCCAAACTTTCCAGGGGGCGGAAGAGACCCAGTACTTC,CASSQTFQGAEETQYF,TRBD1,TRBJ2-5,few,TRBV11-1,16
TGTGCCAGCAGTTTAACGAGTGTCAGCGGGACACCTAAGAACATTCAGTACTTC,CASSLTSVSGTPKNIQYF,NA,TRBJ2-4,NA,TRBV27,18
TGCGCCAGCAGCTTGGAGGACAGGGGTCGTGGCTACACCTTC,CASSLEDRGRGYTF,TRBD1,TRBJ1-2,NA,TRBV5-1,14
TGTGCGACCAGGGGGGACGACTATGGCTACACCTTC,CATRGDDYGYTF,TRBD1,TRBJ1-2,NA,TRBV27,12
TGTGCCAGTAGAAAGGACAGCTTGAGCTCTGGAAACACCATATATTTT,CASRKDSLSSGNTIYF,NA,TRBJ1-3,NA,TRBV19,16
TGTGCCACCAGTGATTCAGGGCGGAACTATGGCTACACCTTC,CATSDSGRNYGYTF,NA,TRBJ1-2,NA,TRBV24-1,14
TGTGCCAGCAGCTTAGGGCTAGCGGGGGTGGATGAGCAGTTCTTC,CASSLGLAGVDEQFF,TRBD2,TRBJ2-1,NA,TRBV7-7,15
TGCGCCAGCAGCCAAGACCAACTAGCGGGGGCCCAAGAGACCCAGTACTTC,CASSQDQLAGAQETQYF,TRBD2,TRBJ2-5,once,TRBV4-1,17
TGTGCCAGCAGCCAAGTGACAGGGGGGGTTCAATACTTC,CASSQVTGGVQYF,TRBD1,TRBJ2-4,NA,TRBV3-1/TRBV3-2,13
TGCGCCACCCTTACACTTGAACCGGGACAGGGTGACTATGGCTACACCTTC,CATLTLEPGQGDYGYTF,TRBD1,TRBJ1-2,NA,TRBV10-2,17
TGTGCCAGCTCACGCGGGACAGGGGGCTCTGGAAACACCATATATTTT,CASSRGTGGSGNTIYF,TRBD1,TRBJ1-3,once,TRBV18,16
TGTGCCAGCAGCTTAGCGGGAAGGGGCACAGATACGCAGTATTTT,CASSLAGRGTDTQYF,NA,TRBJ2-3,NA,TRBV11-2,15
TGTGCCAGCAGTTTCGGGGAAGCTAATTCACCCCTCCACTTT,CASSFGEANSPLHF,NA,TRBJ1-6,few,TRBV28,14
TGTGCCAGCAGTTTATTAGGGTGGGGACTCAGCAATCAGCCCCAGCATTTT,CASSLLGWGLSNQPQHF,NA,TRBJ1-5,NA,TRBV28,17
TGTGCCAGCAGCGCCAGGGGAAGGGTACTCTATGGGGCCAACGTCCTGACTTTC,CASSARGRVLYGANVLTF,NA,TRBJ2-6,NA,TRBV5-6,18
TGCGCCAGCGGACCGGGACAGGGGGAATTGAACACTGAAGCTTTCTTT,CASGPGQGELNTEAFF,TRBD1,TRBJ1-1,NA,TRBV5-1,16
TGTGCCAGCAGTCCCGGGACAGGGGTATATGGCTACACCTTC,CASSPGTGVYGYTF,TRBD1,TRBJ1-2,NA,TRBV28,14
TGTGCCAGCAGTCCGCTGACGCAGGGCTCCTACAATGAGCAGTTCTTC,CASSPLTQGSYNEQFF,NA,TRBJ2-1,NA,TRBV28,16
TGTGCCAGCAGTTTATGGGGACAGGGGGTCGTTACTGAAGCTTTCTTT,CASSLWGQGVVTEAFF,TRBD1,TRBJ1-1,NA,TRBV27,16
TGTGCCAGCTCACCACCAGGAGGGAGTAACACCGGGGAGCTGTTTTTT,CASSPPGGSNTGELFF,NA,TRBJ2-2,NA,TRBV18,16
TGTGCCACCAGCAGAGAACCCAGTTCCTTTTACGAGCAGTACTTC,CATSREPSSFYEQYF,NA,TRBJ2-7,NA,TRBV15,15
TGTGCCATCAGTTTAGAGGCCACAGATACGCAGTATTTT,CAISLEATDTQYF,NA,TRBJ2-3,NA,TRBV10-3,13
TGTGCCAGTAGTACACAGGGGGCGCAGACTGAAGCTTTCTTT,CASSTQGAQTEAFF,TRBD1,TRBJ1-1,NA,TRBV19,14
TGTGCCAGCTCACCACCAGACATCACTAACTATGGCTACACCTTC,CASSPPDITNYGYTF,NA,TRBJ1-2,NA,TRBV18,15
TGTGCCAGCAGTTTACAGGGTACTCTTGAAAAACTGTTTTTT,CASSLQGTLEKLFF,NA,TRBJ1-4,NA,TRBV28,14